The clone carrying this T cell receptor beta chain was counted ten times or more. The target antigen is unknown. This entry belongs to a study of T-cell memory formation after mild COVID-19. Notes on the study in general: That cross-reactive memory joined was suggested by some responding clones appearing in pre-infection memory.

The germline V and J ends were trimmed by 7 bases and 5 bases, with 17 bases remaining between them. In germline, CDR1 is SGHTA, CDR2 FQGNSA. CDR3 length: 14 residues. Using constant-segment primers, 5'RACE produced TCR alpha and TCR beta cDNA libraries carrying sample barcodes and UMIs. Via MiXCR, TCRdb re-called the 5' RACE reads, giving one row per CDR3 protein. This table has about 14,000 distinct CDR3 sequences, around 15% appearing once. The TCR comes from a young man who had mild COVID-19 (a few samples of this study predate the infection). Cell type and time point are not known. The sample comprised PBMCs or a T cell subset sorted from them (not recorded which). The gene calls are TRBV7-2 and TRBJ2-5; D remains unclear. The CDR3 reads CASNRPTDMETQYF. The CDR3 coding sequence is TGTGCCAGCAACCGGCCGACCGATATGGAGACCCAGTACTTC.